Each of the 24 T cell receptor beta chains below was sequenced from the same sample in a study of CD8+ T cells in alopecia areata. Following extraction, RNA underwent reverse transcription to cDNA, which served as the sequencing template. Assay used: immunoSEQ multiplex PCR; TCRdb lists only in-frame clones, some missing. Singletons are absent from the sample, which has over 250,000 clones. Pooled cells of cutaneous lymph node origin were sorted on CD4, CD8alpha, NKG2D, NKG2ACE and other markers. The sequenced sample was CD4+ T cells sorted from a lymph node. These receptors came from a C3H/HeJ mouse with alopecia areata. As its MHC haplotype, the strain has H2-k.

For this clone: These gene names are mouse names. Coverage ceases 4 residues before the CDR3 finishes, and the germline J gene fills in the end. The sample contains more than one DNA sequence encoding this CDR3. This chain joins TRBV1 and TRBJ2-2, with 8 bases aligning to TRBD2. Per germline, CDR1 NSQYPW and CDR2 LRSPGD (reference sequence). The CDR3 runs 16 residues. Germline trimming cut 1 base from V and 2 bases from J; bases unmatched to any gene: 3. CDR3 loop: CTCSAATGGNTGQLYF. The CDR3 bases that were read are TGCACCTGCAGTGCAGCAACTGGGGGTAACACCGGG.

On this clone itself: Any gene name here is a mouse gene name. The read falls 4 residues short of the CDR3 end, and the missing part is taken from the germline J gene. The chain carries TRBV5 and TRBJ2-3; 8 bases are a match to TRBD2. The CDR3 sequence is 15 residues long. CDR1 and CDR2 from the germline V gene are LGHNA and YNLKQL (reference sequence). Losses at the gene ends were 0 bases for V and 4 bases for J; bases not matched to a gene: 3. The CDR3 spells CASSQDWGAPETLYF. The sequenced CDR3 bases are TGTGCCAGCAGCCAAGACTGGGGGGCTCCAGAA.

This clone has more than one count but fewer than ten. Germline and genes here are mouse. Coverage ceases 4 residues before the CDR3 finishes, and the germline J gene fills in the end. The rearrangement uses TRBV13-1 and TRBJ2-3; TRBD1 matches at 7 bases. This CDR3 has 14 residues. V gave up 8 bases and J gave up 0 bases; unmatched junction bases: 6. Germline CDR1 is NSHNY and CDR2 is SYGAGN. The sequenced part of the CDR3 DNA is TGTGCCAGTACCGGGACAGCTAGTGCAGAA. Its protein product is CASTGTASAE. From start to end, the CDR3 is CASTGTASAETLYF.

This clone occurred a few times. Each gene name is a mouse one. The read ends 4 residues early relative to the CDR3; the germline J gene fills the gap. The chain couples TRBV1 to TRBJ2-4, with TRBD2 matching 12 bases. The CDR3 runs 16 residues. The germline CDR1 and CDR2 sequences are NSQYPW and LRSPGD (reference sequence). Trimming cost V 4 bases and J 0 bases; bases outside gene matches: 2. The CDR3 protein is CTCSVTGGASQNTLYF. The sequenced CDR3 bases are TGCACCTGCAGTGTGACTGGGGGGGCTAGTCAAAAC.

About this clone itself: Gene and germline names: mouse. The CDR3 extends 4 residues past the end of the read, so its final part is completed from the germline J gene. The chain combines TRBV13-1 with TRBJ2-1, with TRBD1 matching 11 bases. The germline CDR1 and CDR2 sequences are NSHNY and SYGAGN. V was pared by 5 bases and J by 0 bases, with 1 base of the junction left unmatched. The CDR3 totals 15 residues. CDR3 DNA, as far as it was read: TGTGCCAGCAGGGGACAGGGGGGTAACTATGCT. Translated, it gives CASRGQGGNYA. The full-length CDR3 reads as CASRGQGGNYAEQFF.

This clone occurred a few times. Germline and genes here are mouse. This chain's CDR3 is CASSGTGGAHEQYF. CDR3 bases read: TGTGCCAGCAGTGGGACTGGGGGGGCGCAT. The chain uses TRBV13-1 and TRBJ2-7; 13 bases align to TRBD2. The sequenced fragment ends 4 residues before the CDR3 boundary, so the rest is inferred from the germline J gene. Germline V gene lookup returns CDR1 NSHNY and CDR2 SYGAGN. This CDR3 spans 14 amino acids.

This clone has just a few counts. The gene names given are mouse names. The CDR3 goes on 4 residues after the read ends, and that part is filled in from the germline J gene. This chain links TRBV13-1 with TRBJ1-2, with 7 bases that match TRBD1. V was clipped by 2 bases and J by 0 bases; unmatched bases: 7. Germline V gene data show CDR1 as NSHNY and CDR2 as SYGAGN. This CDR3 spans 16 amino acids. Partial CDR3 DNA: TGTGCCAGCAGTGACCCTTCAGGGGGTGCAAACTCC. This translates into CASSDPSGGANS. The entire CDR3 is CASSDPSGGANSDYTF.

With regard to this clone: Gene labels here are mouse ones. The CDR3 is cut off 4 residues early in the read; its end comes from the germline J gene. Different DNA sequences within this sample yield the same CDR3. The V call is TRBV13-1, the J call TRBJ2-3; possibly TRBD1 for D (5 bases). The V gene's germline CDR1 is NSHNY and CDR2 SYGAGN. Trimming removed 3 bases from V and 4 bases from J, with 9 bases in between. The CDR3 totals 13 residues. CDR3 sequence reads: CASSGQGSETLYF. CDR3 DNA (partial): TGTGCCAGCAGTGGGCAGGGATCAGAA.

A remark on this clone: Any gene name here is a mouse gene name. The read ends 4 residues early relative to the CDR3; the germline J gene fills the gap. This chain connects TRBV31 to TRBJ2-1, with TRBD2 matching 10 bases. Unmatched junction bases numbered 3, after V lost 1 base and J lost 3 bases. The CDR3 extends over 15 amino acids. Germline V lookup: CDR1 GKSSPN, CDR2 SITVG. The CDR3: CAWSPWGGAYAEQFF. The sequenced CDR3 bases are TGTGCCTGGAGTCCCTGGGGGGGCGCCTATGCT.

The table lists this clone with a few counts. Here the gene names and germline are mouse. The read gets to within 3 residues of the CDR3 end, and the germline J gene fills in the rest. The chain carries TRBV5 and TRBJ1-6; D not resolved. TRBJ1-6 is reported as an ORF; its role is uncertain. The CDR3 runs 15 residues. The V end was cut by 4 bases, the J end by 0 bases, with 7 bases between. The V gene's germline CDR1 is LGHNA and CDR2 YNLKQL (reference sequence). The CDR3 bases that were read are TGTGCCAGCAGCCTGGGGAATTCCTATAATTCGCCC. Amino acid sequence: CASSLGNSYNSP. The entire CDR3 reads CASSLGNSYNSPLYF.

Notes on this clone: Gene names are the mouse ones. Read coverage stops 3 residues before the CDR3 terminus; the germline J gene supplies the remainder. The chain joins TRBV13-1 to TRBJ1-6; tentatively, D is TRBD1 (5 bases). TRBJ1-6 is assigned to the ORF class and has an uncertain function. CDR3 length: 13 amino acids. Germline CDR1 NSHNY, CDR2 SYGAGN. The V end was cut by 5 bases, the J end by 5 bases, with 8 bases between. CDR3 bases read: TGTGCCAGCAGGACAGAAAATAATTCGCCC. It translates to CASRTENNSP. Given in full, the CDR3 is CASRTENNSPLYF.

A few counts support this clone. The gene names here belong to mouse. The DNA read from the CDR3 is TGTGCCTGGTGCTCAACTGGGGGGCGGTATGCT. This sequence encodes CAWCSTGGRYA. In full, the CDR3 reads CAWCSTGGRYAEQFF. The chain combines TRBV31 with TRBJ2-1; 9 bases agree with TRBD2. The CDR3 is cut off 4 residues early in the read; its end comes from the germline J gene. Trimming cost V 5 bases and J 4 bases; bases outside gene matches: 9. The CDR3 covers 15 residues. Germline V gene data show CDR1 as GKSSPN and CDR2 as SITVG.

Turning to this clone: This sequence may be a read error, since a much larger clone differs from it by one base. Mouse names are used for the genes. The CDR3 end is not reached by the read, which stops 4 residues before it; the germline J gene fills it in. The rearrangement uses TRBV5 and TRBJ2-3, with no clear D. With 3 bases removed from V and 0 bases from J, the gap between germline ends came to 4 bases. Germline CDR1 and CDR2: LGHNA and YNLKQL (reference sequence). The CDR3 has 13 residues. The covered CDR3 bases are TGTGCCAGCAGCCACAATAGTGCAGAA. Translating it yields CASSHNSAE. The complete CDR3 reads CASSHNSAETLYF.

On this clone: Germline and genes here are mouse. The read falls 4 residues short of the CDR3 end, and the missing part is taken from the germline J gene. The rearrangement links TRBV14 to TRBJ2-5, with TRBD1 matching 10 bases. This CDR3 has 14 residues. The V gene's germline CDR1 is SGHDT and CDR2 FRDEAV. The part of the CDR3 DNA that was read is TGTGCCAGCAGTTCGACAGGGGGCTTGGAC. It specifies CASSSTGGLD. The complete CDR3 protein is CASSSTGGLDTQYF.

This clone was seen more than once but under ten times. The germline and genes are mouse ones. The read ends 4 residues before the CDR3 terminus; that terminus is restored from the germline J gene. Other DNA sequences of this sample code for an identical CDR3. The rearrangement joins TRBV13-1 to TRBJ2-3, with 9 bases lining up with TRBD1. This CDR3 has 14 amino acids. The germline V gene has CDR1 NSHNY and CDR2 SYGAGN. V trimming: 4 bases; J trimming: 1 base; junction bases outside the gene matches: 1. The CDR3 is CASSHRGRAETLYF. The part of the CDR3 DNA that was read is TGTGCCAGCAGTCACAGGGGGCGTGCAGAA.

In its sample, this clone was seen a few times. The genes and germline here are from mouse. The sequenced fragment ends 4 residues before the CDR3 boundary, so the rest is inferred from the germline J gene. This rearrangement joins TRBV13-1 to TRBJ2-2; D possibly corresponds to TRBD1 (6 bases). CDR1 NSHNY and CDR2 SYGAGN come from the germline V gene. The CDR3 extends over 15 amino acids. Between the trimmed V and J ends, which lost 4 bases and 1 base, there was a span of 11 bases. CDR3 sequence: CASSIRGQNTGQLYF. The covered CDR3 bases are TGTGCCAGCAGTATAAGGGGACAAAACACCGGG.

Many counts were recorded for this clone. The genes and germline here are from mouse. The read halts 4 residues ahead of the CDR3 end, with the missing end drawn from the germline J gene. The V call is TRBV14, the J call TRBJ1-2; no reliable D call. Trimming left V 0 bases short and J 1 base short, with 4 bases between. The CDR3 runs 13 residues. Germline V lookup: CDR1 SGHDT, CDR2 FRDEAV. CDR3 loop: CASSFYGNSDYTF. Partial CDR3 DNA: TGTGCCAGCAGTTTCTATGGAAACTCC.

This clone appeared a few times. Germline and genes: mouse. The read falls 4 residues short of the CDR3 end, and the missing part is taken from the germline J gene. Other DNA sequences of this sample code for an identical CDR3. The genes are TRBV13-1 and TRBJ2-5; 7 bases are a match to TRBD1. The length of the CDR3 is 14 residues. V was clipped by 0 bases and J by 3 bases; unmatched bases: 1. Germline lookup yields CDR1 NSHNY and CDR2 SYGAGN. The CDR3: CASSDATGQDTQYF. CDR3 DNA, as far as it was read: TGTGCCAGCAGTGATGCGACAGGGCAAGAC.

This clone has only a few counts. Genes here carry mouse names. CDR3 DNA (partial): TGTGCCAGTCTCCGGGACAGATCAAACACA. It specifies CASLRDRSNT. The full CDR3 sequence reads CASLRDRSNTEVFF. The chain joins TRBV19 to TRBJ1-1; 7 bases fit TRBD1. The read ends 4 residues shy of where the CDR3 ends; the end is completed using the germline J gene. CDR1 FNHDT and CDR2 SITEND come from the germline V gene (reference sequence). V was clipped by 8 bases and J by 0 bases; unmatched bases: 7. This CDR3 comprises 14 residues.

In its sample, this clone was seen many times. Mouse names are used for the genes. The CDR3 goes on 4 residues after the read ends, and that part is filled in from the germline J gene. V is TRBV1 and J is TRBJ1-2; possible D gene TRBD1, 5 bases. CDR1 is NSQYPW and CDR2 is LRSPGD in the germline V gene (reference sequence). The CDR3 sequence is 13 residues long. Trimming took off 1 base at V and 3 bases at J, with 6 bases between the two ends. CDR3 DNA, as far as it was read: TGCACCTGCAGTGCAGGGGGCCACTCC. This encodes CTCSAGGHS. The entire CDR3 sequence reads CTCSAGGHSDYTF.

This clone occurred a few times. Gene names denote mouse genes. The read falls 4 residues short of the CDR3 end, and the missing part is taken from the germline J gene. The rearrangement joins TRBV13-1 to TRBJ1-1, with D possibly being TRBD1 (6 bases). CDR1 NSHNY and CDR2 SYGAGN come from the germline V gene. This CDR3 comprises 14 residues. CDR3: CASSEGGGRREVFF. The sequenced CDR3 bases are TGTGCCAGCAGTGAAGGGGGGGGGCGCCGA.

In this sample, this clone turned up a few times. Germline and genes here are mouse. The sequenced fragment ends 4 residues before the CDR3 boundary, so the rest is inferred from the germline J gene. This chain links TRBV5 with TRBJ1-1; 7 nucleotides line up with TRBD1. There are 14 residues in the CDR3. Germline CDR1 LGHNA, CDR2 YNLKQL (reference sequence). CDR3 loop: CASSPSRDSPEVFF. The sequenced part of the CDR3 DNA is TGTGCCAGCAGCCCATCCCGGGACAGCCCA.

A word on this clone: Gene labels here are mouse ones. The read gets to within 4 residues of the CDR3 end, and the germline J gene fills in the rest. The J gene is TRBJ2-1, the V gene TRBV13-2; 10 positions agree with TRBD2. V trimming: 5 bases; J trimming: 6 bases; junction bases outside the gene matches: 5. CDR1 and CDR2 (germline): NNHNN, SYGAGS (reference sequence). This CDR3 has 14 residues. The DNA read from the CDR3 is TGTGCCAGCGGGTCTGGGGGGGCGCTTGCT. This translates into CASGSGGALA. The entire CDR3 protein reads CASGSGGALAEQFF.

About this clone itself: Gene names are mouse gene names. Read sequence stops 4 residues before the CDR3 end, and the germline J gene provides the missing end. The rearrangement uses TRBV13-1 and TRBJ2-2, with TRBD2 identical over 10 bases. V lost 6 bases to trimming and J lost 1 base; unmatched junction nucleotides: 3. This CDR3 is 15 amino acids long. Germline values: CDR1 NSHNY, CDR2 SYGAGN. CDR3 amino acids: CASNDWGVNTGQLYF. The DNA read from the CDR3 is TGTGCCAGCAACGACTGGGGGGTAAACACCGGG.